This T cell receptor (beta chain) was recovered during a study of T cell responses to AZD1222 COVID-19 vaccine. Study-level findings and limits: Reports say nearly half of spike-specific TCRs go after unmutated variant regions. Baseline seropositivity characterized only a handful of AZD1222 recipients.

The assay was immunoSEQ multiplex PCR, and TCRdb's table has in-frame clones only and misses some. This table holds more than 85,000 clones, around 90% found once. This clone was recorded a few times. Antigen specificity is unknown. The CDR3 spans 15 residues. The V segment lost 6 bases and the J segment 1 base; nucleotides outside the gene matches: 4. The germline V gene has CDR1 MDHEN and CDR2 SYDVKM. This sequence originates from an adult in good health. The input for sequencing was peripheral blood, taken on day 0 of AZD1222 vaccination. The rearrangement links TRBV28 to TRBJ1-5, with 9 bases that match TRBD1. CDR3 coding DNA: TGTGCCAGCAGCTCGGGACAGGGAAGCAATCAGCCCCAGCATTTT. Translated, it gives CASSSGQGSNQPQHF.